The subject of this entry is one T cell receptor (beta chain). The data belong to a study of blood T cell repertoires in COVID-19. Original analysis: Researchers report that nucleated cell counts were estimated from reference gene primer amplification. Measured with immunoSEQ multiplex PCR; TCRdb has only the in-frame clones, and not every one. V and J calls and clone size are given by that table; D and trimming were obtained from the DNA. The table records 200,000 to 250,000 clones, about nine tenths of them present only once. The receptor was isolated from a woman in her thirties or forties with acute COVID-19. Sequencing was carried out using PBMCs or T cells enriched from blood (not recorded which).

The CDR3, as DNA: TGTGCCAGCAGCTTTGGCGCGGGTTACCTAGAGACCCAGTACTTC. Its protein is CASSFGAGYLETQYF. V usage is TRBV5-4 and J usage is TRBJ2-5, with D perhaps TRBD2 (5 bases). Trimming stripped 2 bases from V and 4 bases from J, with 15 bases between. CDR3 size: 15 residues. Germline V gene sequence: CDR1 SGHNT, CDR2 YYREEE (reference sequence).